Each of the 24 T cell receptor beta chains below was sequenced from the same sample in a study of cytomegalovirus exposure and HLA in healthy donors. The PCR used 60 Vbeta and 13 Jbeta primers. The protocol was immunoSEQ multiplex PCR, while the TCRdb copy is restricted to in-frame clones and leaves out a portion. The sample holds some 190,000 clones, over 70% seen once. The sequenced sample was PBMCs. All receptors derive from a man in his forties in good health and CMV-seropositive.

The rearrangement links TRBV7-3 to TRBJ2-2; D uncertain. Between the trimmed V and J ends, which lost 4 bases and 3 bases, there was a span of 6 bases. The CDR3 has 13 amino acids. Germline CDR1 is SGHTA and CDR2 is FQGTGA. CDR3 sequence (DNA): TGTGCCAGCAGCTCCACGGACACCGGGGAGCTGTTTTTT. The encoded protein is CASSSTDTGELFF.

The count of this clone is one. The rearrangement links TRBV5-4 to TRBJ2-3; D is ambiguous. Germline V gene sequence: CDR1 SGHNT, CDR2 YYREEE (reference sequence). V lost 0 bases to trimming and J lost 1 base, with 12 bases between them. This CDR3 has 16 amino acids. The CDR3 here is CASSLGIFQGTDTQYF. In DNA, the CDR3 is TGTGCCAGCAGCTTGGGGATTTTTCAGGGCACAGATACGCAGTATTTT. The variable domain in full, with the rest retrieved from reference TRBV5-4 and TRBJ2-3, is ETGVTQSPTHLIKTRGQQVTLRCSSQSGHNTVSWYQQALGQGPQFIFQYYREEENGRGNFPPRFSGLQFPNYSSELNVNALELDDSALYLCASSLGIFQGTDTQYFGPGTRLTVL.

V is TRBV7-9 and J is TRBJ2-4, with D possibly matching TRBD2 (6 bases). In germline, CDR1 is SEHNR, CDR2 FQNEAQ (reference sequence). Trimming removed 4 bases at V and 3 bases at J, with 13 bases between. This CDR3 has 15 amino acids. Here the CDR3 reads CASSSTGGVKNIQYF. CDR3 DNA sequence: TGTGCCAGCAGCTCCACCGGGGGTGTCAAAAACATTCAGTACTTC. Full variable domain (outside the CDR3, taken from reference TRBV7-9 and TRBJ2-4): DTGVSQNPRHKITKRGQNVTFRCDPISEHNRLYWYRQTLGQGPEFLTYFQNEAQLEKSRLLSDRFSAERPKGSFSTLEIQRTEQGDSAMYLCASSSTGGVKNIQYFGAGTRLSVL.

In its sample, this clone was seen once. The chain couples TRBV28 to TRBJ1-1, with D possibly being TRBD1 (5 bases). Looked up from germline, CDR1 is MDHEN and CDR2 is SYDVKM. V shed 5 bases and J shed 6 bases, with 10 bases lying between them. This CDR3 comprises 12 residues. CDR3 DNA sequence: TGTGCCAGCAGTCAAACGGGGGCTGAAGCTTTCTTT. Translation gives CASSQTGAEAFF. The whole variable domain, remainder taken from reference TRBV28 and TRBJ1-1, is DVKVTQSSRYLVKRTGEKVFLECVQDMDHENMFWYRQDPGLGLRLIYFSYDVKMKEKGDIPEGYSVSREKKERFSLILESASTNQTSMYLCASSQTGAEAFFGQGTRLTVV.

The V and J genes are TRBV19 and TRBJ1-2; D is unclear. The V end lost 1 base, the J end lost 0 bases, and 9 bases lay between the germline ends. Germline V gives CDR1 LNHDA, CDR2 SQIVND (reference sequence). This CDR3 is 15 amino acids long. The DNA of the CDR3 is TGTGCCAGTAGTATAGGGTCAGGAACTAACTATGGCTACACCTTC. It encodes CASSIGSGTNYGYTF.

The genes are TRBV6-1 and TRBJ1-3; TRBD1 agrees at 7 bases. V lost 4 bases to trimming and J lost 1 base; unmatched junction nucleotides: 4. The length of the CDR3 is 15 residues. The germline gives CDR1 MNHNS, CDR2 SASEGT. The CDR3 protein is CASSADRLSGNTIYF. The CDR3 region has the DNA TGTGCCAGCAGTGCGGACAGGTTGTCTGGAAACACCATATATTTT.

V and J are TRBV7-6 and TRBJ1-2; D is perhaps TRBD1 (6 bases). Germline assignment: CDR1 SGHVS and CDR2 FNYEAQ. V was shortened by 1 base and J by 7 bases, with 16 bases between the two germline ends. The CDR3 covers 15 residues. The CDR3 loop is CASSLDIQGGSGYTF. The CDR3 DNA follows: TGTGCCAGCAGCTTAGATATCCAAGGGGGTAGTGGCTACACCTTC. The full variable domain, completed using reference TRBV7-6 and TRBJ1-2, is GAGVSQSPRYKVTKRGQDVALRCDPISGHVSLYWYRQALGQGPEFLTYFNYEAQQDKSGLPNDRFSAERPEGSISTLTIQRTEQRDSAMYRCASSLDIQGGSGYTFGSGTRLTVV.

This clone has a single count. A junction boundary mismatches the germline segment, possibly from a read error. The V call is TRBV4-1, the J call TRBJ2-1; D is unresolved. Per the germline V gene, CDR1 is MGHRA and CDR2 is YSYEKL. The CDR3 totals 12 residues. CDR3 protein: CASSPVPSEQLF. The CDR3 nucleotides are TGCGCCAGCAGCCCCGTCCCTTCGGAGCAGCTCTTC.

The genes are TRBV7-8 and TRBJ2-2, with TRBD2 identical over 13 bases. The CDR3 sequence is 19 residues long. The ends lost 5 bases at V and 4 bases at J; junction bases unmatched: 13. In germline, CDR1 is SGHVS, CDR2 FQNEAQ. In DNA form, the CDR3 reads TGTGCCAGCAGCCTAAGGGAACTAGCGGGAGGGCCGGGCACCGGGGAGCTGTTTTTT. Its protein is CASSLRELAGGPGTGELFF.

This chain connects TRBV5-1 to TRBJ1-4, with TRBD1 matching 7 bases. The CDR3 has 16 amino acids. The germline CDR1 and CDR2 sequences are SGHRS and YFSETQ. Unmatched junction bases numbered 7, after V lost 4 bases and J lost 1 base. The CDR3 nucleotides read TGCGCCAGCAGCGTGGGGACAGTACTAACTAATGAAAAACTGTTTTTT. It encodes CASSVGTVLTNEKLFF.

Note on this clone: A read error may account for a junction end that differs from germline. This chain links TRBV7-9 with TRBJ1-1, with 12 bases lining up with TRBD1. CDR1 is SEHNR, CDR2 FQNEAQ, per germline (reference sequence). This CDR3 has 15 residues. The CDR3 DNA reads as TGTTCCAGCCGAACAGGGACAGGGGGCGCTTCTGAAGCTTTCTTT. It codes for CSSRTGTGGASEAFF.

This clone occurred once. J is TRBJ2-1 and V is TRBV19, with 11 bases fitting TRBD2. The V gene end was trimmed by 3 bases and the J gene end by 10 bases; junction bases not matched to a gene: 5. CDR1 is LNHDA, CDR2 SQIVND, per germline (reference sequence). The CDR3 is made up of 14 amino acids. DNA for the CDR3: TGTGCCAGTAGTATCACTAGCGGGAGTCTCGAGCAGTTCTTC. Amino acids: CASSITSGSLEQFF.

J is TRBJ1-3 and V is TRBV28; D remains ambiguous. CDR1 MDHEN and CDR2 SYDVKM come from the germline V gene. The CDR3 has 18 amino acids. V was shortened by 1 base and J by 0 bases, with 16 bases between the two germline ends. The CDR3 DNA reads TGTGCCAGCAGTTTATTACCCTGGACTGATTACTCTGGAAACACCATATATTTT. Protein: CASSLLPWTDYSGNTIYF.

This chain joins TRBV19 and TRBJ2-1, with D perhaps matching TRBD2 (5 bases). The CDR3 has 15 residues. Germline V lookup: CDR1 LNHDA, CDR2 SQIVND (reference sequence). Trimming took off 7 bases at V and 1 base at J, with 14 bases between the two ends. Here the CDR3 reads CASTRTPGSYNEQFF. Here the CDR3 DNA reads TGTGCCAGTACCCGGACTCCTGGGTCCTACAATGAGCAGTTCTTC. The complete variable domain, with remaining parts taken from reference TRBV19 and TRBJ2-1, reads DGGITQSPKYLFRKEGQNVTLSCEQNLNHDAMYWYRQDPGQGLRLIYYSQIVNDFQKGDIAEGYSVSREKKESFPLTVTSAQKNPTAFYLCASTRTPGSYNEQFFGPGTRLTVL.

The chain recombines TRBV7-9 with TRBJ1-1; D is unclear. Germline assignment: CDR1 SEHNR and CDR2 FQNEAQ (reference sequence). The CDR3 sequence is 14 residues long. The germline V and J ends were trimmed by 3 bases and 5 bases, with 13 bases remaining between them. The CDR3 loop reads CASSFRNLGTEAFF. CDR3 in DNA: TGTGCCAGCAGCTTTCGCAATCTCGGGACTGAAGCTTTCTTT.

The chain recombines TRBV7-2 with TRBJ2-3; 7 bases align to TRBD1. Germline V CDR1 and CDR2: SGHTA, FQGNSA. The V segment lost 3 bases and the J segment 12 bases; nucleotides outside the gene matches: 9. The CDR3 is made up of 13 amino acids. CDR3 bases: TGTGCCAGCAGCTTCGGCCAGACAGGGCCACAGTATTTT. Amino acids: CASSFGQTGPQYF.

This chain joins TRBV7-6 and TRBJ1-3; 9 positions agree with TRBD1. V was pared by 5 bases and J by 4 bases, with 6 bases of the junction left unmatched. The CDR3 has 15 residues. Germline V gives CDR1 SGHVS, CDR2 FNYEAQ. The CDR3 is CASSQGQGSGNTIYF. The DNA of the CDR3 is TGTGCCAGCAGCCAGGGACAGGGTTCCGGAAACACCATATATTTT.

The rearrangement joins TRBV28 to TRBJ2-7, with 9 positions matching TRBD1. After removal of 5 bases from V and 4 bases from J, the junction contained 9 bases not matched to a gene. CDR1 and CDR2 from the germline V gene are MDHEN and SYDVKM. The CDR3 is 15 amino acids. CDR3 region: CASSVPGTGRYEQYF. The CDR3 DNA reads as TGTGCCAGCAGTGTGCCCGGGACAGGGAGGTACGAGCAGTACTTC.

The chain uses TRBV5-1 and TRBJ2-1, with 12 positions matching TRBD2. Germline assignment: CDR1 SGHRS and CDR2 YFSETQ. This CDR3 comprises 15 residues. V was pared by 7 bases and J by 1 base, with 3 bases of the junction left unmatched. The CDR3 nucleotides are TGCGCCAGCCAGACTAGCGGGAGTTCCTACAATGAGCAGTTCTTC. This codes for CASQTSGSSYNEQFF. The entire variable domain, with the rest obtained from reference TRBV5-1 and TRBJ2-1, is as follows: KAGVTQTPRYLIKTRGQQVTLSCSPISGHRSVSWYQQTPGQGLQFLFEYFSETQRNKGNFPGRFSGRQFSNSRSEMNVSTLELGDSALYLCASQTSGSSYNEQFFGPGTRLTVL.

The CDR3 spells CASSRGDRGHQPQHF. In DNA, the CDR3 is TGTGCCAGCAGCAGGGGAGACAGGGGCCATCAGCCCCAGCATTTT. The chain recombines TRBV9 with TRBJ1-5, with TRBD1 identical over 8 bases. The CDR3 has 15 residues. Germline assignment: CDR1 SGDLS and CDR2 YYNGEE. Trimming at V came to 4 bases and at J to 5 bases, leaving 8 bases not matched to a gene.

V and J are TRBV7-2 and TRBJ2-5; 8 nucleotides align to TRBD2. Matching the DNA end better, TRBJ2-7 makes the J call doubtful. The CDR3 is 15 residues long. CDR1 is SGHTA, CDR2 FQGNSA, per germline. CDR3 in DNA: TGTGCCAGCAGCTTAACCGGGGGGGATAAGTACGAGCAGTACTTC. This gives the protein CASSLTGGDKYEQYF.

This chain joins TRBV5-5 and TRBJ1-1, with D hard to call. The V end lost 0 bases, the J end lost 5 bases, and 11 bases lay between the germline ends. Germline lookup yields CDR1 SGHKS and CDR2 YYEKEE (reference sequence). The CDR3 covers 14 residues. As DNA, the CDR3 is TGTGCCAGCAGCTTGGGGGCTAAACAGACTGAAGCTTTCTTT. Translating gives CASSLGAKQTEAFF.

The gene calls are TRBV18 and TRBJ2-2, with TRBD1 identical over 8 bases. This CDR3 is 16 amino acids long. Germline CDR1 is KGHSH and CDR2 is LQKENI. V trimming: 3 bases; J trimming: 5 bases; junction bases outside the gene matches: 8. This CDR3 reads CASSPWTGMQTGELFF. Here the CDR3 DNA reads TGTGCCAGCTCACCCTGGACAGGGATGCAAACCGGGGAGCTGTTTTTT.

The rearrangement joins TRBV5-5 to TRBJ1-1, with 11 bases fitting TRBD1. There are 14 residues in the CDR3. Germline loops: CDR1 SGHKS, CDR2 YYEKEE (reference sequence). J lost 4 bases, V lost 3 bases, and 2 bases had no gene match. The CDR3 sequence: CASSWTGGITEAFF. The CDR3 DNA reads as TGTGCCAGCAGCTGGACAGGGGGCATCACTGAAGCTTTCTTT.